These T cell receptor beta chains were read from a single sample in a study of PD-L1 blockade in urothelial cancer. Using immunoSEQ multiplex PCR, the repertoire was profiled, and TCRdb retains in-frame clones only, with some absent. Of under 100,000 clones listed, 82% are singletons. The input for sequencing was PBMCs, taken around atezolizumab (anti-PD-L1) treatment. The source is a man between 65 and 80 years old with urothelial cancer. CDR3s include the opening cysteine and the closing phenylalanine or tryptophan. Fields, in order: D gene, V gene, J gene, clone size, CDR3 protein. The D gene is left open where the match is weak. Size is omitted from some rows. Given values are once, few, many or a class for expanded clones.

NA,TRBV6-5,TRBJ2-2,NA,CASSSTLASNTGELFF
TRBD2,TRBV7-2,TRBJ2-1,few,CASSPWRGSGSDNEQFF
TRBD1,TRBV11-2,TRBJ2-5,NA,CASSLGTGGGETQYF
TRBD1,TRBV6-6,TRBJ1-5,once,CASTTGNNQPQHF
NA,TRBV18,TRBJ2-7,NA,CASSPKGGGYEQYF
TRBD1,TRBV29-1,TRBJ2-7,NA,CSVIRGRGEQYF
TRBD1,TRBV5-1,TRBJ2-2,few,CASRLWGQGNTGELFF
TRBD1,TRBV14,TRBJ1-2,NA,CASSQDMVGRAGGVSGYTF
NA,TRBV6-1,TRBJ1-5,NA,CASSEWGSNQPQHF
TRBD1,TRBV2,TRBJ1-2,NA,CASSEQTGINYGYTF
TRBD1,TRBV5-4,TRBJ1-4,NA,CASSLDQGDGEKLFF
NA,TRBV5-4,TRBJ1-2,once,CASSLESVNYGYTF
TRBD2,TRBV2,TRBJ2-7,NA,CASKGLAGDHEQYF
NA,TRBV10-3,TRBJ2-3,NA,CAISESGAGDTQYF
NA,TRBV11-2,TRBJ1-1,NA,CASSLEGAGLTEAFF
NA,TRBV5-1,TRBJ2-2,NA,CASSQDRNTGELFF
TRBD1,TRBV7-6,TRBJ1-6,NA,CASSFTPAGTGPDNSPLHF
NA,TRBV5-8,TRBJ2-5,NA,CASSKKQNAQETQYF
TRBD1,TRBV5-6,TRBJ1-6,NA,CASSLAETGGGSPLHF
TRBD2,TRBV27,TRBJ2-7,NA,CASSFGGSEQYF
NA,TRBV28,TRBJ1-5,once,CASSSTVSNQPQHF
NA,TRBV9,TRBJ2-7,NA,CASSYGTGEQYF
NA,TRBV7-2,TRBJ2-7,NA,CASSLVPGSSYEQYF
TRBD2,TRBV6-5,TRBJ2-3,NA,CASRRAGAPGNTQYF
NA,TRBV10-3,TRBJ1-2,NA,CAISGTANYGYTF
TRBD2,TRBV10-2,TRBJ2-1,NA,CASSETAGDEQFF
NA,TRBV2,TRBJ1-4,NA,CASRPHIEATNEKLFF
TRBD1,TRBV10-3,TRBJ2-7,NA,CAISESGDRGHEQYF
NA,TRBV18,TRBJ2-5,NA,CASSPPQGPGETQYF
TRBD1,TRBV19,TRBJ1-5,NA,CASSILEGQETNQPQHF
NA,TRBV19,TRBJ1-1,NA,CASSLQGISNTEAFF
TRBD2,TRBV7-3,TRBJ2-5,NA,CASSHSGGGGQETQYF
NA,TRBV6-1,TRBJ1-5,NA,CASSSDRRYQPQHF
TRBD1,TRBV4-1,TRBJ1-1,many,CASSHTGGVTEAFF
NA,TRBV19,TRBJ1-5,once,CASSIEGNQPQHF
TRBD1,TRBV29-1,TRBJ1-1,NA,CSAEDGDRGLRNTEAFF
TRBD1,TRBV11-2,TRBJ2-7,many,CASSEQGYEQYF
TRBD2,TRBV15,TRBJ2-1,NA,CATSTLTSGGPNEQFF
TRBD1,TRBV19,TRBJ2-5,NA,CASSSQGSRETQYF
NA,TRBV28,TRBJ2-5,NA,CASSYDYRETQYF
TRBD2,TRBV6-6,TRBJ2-7,once,CASSLSSGRSHEQYF
TRBD1,TRBV29-1,TRBJ1-1,NA,CSGDSGTGVGAFF
TRBD1,TRBV28,TRBJ1-4,NA,CASRPGTVNEKLFF
NA,TRBV5-6,TRBJ2-5,NA,CASSLGQQETQYF
TRBD1,TRBV9,TRBJ1-5,NA,CASSGPGQGAGQPQHF
TRBD1,TRBV27,TRBJ1-1,NA,CASSLLGQGWNTEAFF
TRBD1,TRBV5-5,TRBJ1-3,NA,CASSRKDRWSSGNTIYF
TRBD2,TRBV6-6,TRBJ2-2,NA,CASRRLAGGNTGELFF